These T cell receptor beta chains were read from a single sample in a study of CD8 T cells in Susac syndrome. TCRdb re-called the immunoSEQ multiplex PCR reads through MiXCR, storing one row per CDR3 protein. The sample lists nearly 200,000 distinct CDR3 sequences, 90% to 95% occurring once. Sequencing was carried out using CD4+ T cells from PBMCs. Receptor source: a human donor with multiple sclerosis. Each CDR3 is given with its conserved first and last residue. Fields, in order: clone size, D gene, J gene, V gene, CDR3 protein, CDR3 DNA. The D gene is left open where the match is weak. A row's size may be missing; if present it is once, few, many or a size class.

>.|.|TRBJ1-5|TRBV9
CASSVRGGDNQPQHF
TGTGCCAGCAGCGTACGTGGGGGAGACAATCAGCCCCAGCATTTT
>.|.|TRBJ1-5|TRBV20-1
CSAKESNQPQHF
TGCAGTGCTAAAGAGAGCAATCAGCCCCAGCATTTT
>.|.|TRBJ2-3|TRBV7-8
CASGGGSADTQYF
TGTGCCAGCGGGGGCGGGAGCGCGGATACGCAGTATTTT
>.|.|TRBJ2-3|TRBV2
CASSSDVADTQYF
TGTGCCAGTTCTAGCGATGTTGCAGATACGCAGTATTTT
>.|TRBD1|TRBJ1-2|TRBV30
CAWNRGYGYTF
TGTGCCTGGAACAGGGGCTATGGCTACACCTTC
>.|.|TRBJ1-2|TRBV5-6
CASSYQGYGYTF
TGTGCCAGCAGCTACCAGGGATATGGCTACACCTTC
>.|.|TRBJ2-5|TRBV7-9
CASSQDRRGRETQYF
TGTGCCAGCAGCCAGGACAGGAGGGGCCGAGAGACCCAGTACTTC
>.|TRBD1|TRBJ1-2|TRBV29-1
CSVEQGAGYGYTF
TGCAGCGTCGAACAGGGGGCAGGCTATGGCTACACCTTC
>.|.|TRBJ1-1|TRBV29-1
CSVCRRANTEAFF
TGCAGCGTTTGTCGACGGGCCAACACTGAAGCTTTCTTT
>.|.|TRBJ2-7|TRBV14
CASSSLGSHEQYF
TGTGCCAGCAGCTCCCTAGGATCTCACGAGCAGTACTTC
>.|TRBD2|TRBJ2-3|TRBV19
CASRLSGRSTDTQYF
TGTGCCAGTAGGCTGAGCGGGAGATCCACAGATACGCAGTATTTT
>.|.|TRBJ2-5|TRBV20-1
CSARDSQGGVGKTQYF
TGCAGTGCTAGAGACTCACAGGGAGGGGTCGGTAAGACCCAGTACTTC
>.|.|TRBJ2-3|TRBV12-5
CASGLDTDTQYF
TGTGCTAGTGGTTTGGACACAGATACGCAGTATTTT
>.|.|TRBJ1-5|TRBV20-1
CSARDVPGLAGNQPQHF
TGCAGTGCTAGAGATGTCCCAGGGTTAGCAGGCAATCAGCCCCAGCATTTT
>once|TRBD1|TRBJ2-1|TRBV2
CASSPGQGPGNEQFF
TGTGCCAGCAGCCCTGGACAGGGGCCGGGCAATGAGCAGTTCTTC
>.|.|TRBJ2-5|TRBV20-1
CSARDMARGQETQYF
TGCAGTGCTAGAGATATGGCTCGTGGACAAGAGACCCAGTACTTC
>.|.|TRBJ2-4|TRBV7-9
CASSPTDKMIAKNIQYF
TGTGCCAGCAGCCCGACGGACAAGATGATAGCCAAAAACATTCAGTACTTC
>.|.|TRBJ1-1|TRBV12-3/TRBV12-4
CASSLAHANTEAFF
TGTGCCAGCAGTTTAGCACATGCTAACACTGAAGCTTTCTTT
>.|TRBD1|TRBJ1-2|TRBV7-9
CASSFDRGASGYTF
TGTGCCAGCAGCTTTGACAGGGGCGCGAGTGGCTACACCTTC
>.|.|TRBJ2-5|TRBV7-9
CASGGLQETQYF
TGTGCCAGCGGTGGTCTCCAAGAGACCCAGTACTTC
>.|TRBD1|TRBJ2-7|TRBV28
CASWDRLAYEQYF
TGTGCCAGCTGGGACAGACTGGCCTACGAGCAGTACTTC
>.|TRBD1|TRBJ1-1|TRBV29-1
CSPIRDRGLMNTEAFF
TGCTCACCGATCCGAGACAGGGGGCTTATGAACACTGAAGCTTTCTTT
>.|.|TRBJ2-1|TRBV10-3
CAISGQPTRDEQFF
TGTGCCATCAGTGGGCAACCCACCAGGGATGAGCAGTTCTTC
>.|TRBD1|TRBJ1-5|TRBV30
CAGQQGRHQPQHF
TGTGCCGGCCAACAGGGGCGCCATCAGCCCCAGCATTTT
>.|.|TRBJ2-7|TRBV6-5
CASSYSHEQYF
TGTGCCAGCAGTTACTCCCACGAGCAGTACTTC
>.|.|TRBJ2-1|TRBV4-2
CASSQGKGRGNEQFF
TGTGCCAGCAGCCAAGGAAAGGGGCGAGGAAATGAGCAGTTCTTC
>.|.|TRBJ2-5|TRBV12-3/TRBV12-4
CASSFTWGETQYF
TGTGCCAGCAGTTTCACTTGGGGGGAGACCCAGTACTTC
>.|.|TRBJ1-2|TRBV7-9
CASSLAQTDGYGYTF
TGTGCCAGCAGCTTAGCTCAGACCGATGGGTATGGCTACACCTTC
>.|TRBD1|TRBJ1-5|TRBV12-3/TRBV12-4
CASSRDRGQPQHF
TGTGCCAGCAGCCGGGACAGGGGTCAGCCCCAGCATTTT
>.|.|TRBJ1-2|TRBV21-1
CASSKGHVTGYTF
TGTGCCAGCAGCAAAGGACATGTTACTGGCTACACCTTC
>.|.|TRBJ2-5|TRBV3-1
CASSQASVGRETQYF
TGTGCCAGCAGCCAAGCGTCCGTGGGCCGAGAGACCCAGTACTTC
>.|.|TRBJ1-2|TRBV20-1
CSARLPGPGYGYTF
TGCAGTGCTAGACTGCCGGGTCCTGGCTATGGCTACACCTTC
>.|.|TRBJ1-2|TRBV28
CASITTGYGYTF
TGTGCCAGCATCACTACGGGCTACGGCTACACCTTC
>.|.|TRBJ1-2|TRBV5-1
CASSLAGDNYGYTF
TGCGCCAGCAGCTTAGCAGGGGACAACTATGGCTACACCTTC
>once|.|TRBJ1-2|TRBV12-3/TRBV12-4
CASSLREYYGYTF
TGTGCCAGCAGTTTAAGGGAATACTATGGCTACACCTTC
>.|TRBD1|TRBJ2-5|TRBV5-1
CASSLVGQGQETQYF
TGCGCCAGCAGCTTGGTAGGACAGGGCCAAGAGACCCAGTACTTC
>.|.|TRBJ2-5|TRBV12-3/TRBV12-4
CASSLAAGNQETQYF
TGTGCCAGCAGTTTAGCGGCAGGAAACCAAGAGACCCAGTACTTC
>.|TRBD2|TRBJ2-1|TRBV6-5
CASREGLAERNEQFF
TGTGCCAGCAGAGAGGGACTAGCGGAACGCAATGAGCAGTTCTTC
>.|.|TRBJ2-7|TRBV27
CASSLQGLEQYF
TGTGCCAGCAGTTTACAGGGTCTCGAGCAGTACTTC
>.|.|TRBJ2-2|TRBV2
CASRRTENTGELFF
TGTGCCAGCAGGCGGACAGAGAACACCGGGGAGCTGTTTTTT
>.|.|TRBJ1-5|TRBV23-1
CASNVGEPQHF
TGCGCCAGCAACGTTGGGGAGCCCCAGCATTTT
>.|.|TRBJ2-1|TRBV20-1
CSAARLGATSSYNEQFF
TGCAGTGCTGCTCGACTGGGAGCTACAAGCTCCTACAATGAGCAGTTCTTC
>.|TRBD1|TRBJ2-1|TRBV20-1
CSARDRRTGIGEQFF
TGCAGTGCTAGAGATCGTAGGACAGGGATCGGTGAGCAGTTCTTC
>.|TRBD2|TRBJ2-1|TRBV5-6
CASSLVGLAGFRAYNEQFF
TGTGCCAGCAGCTTAGTTGGACTAGCGGGATTCAGGGCCTACAATGAGCAGTTCTTC
>.|.|TRBJ1-1|TRBV20-1
CSASSRANTEAFF
TGCAGTGCTAGTAGTCGGGCGAACACTGAAGCTTTCTTT
>.|.|TRBJ2-7|TRBV3-1
CASSQDYDEQYF
TGTGCCAGCAGCCAAGATTACGACGAGCAGTACTTC
>.|.|TRBJ1-2|TRBV30
CACGRHYGYTF
TGTGCCTGTGGACGGCACTATGGCTACACCTTC
>.|TRBD2|TRBJ2-1|TRBV25-1
CASSEWGLAGSGEQFF
TGTGCCAGCAGTGAATGGGGACTAGCGGGGTCGGGTGAGCAGTTCTTC
>.|.|TRBJ2-7|TRBV24-1
CATSDSRDGAHEQYF
TGTGCCACCAGTGATAGCCGGGACGGGGCCCACGAGCAGTACTTC
>.|TRBD2|TRBJ2-1|TRBV30
CACALTSGYNEQFF
TGTGCCTGCGCGTTAACTAGCGGGTACAATGAGCAGTTCTTC
>.|.|TRBJ1-2|TRBV5-4
CASSLKGYGYTF
TGTGCCAGCAGCTTGAAGGGCTATGGCTACACCTTC
>.|.|TRBJ2-3|TRBV2
CAVGPSTDTQYF
TGTGCCGTAGGACCGTCCACAGATACGCAGTATTTT
>.|.|TRBJ1-2|TRBV23-1
CASSQLRKEAGYTF
TGCGCCAGCAGTCAATTGAGGAAAGAAGCTGGCTACACCTTC
>.|.|TRBJ1-2|TRBV14
CASSRKTGRGVYGYTF
TGTGCCAGCAGCCGGAAAACAGGGCGTGGGGTCTATGGCTACACCTTC
>.|TRBD1|TRBJ2-5|TRBV29-1
CSVGLGQKETQYF
TGCAGCGTTGGCTTGGGACAGAAAGAGACCCAGTACTTC
>.|.|TRBJ1-5|TRBV12-3/TRBV12-4
CASSASREGWGNQPQHF
TGTGCCAGCAGTGCCTCAAGGGAGGGTTGGGGCAATCAGCCCCAGCATTTT